The 5 T cell receptor beta chains given below trace back to one sample, sequenced in a study of cytomegalovirus exposure and HLA in healthy donors. The table came from immunoSEQ multiplex PCR; TCRdb's copy has only in-frame clones and leaves some out. The table shows 76,000 or so clones, with about 94% occurring only once. Sequencing input: PBMCs. These receptors were collected from a woman between 18 and 29 years old in good health and CMV-seronegative.

The chain recombines TRBV11-3 with TRBJ2-3, with TRBD2 as a possible D gene (6 bases). V shed 5 bases and J shed 4 bases, with 19 bases lying between them. Per germline, CDR1 SGHNT and CDR2 YENEEA. CDR3 length: 16 amino acids. The DNA for the CDR3 is TGTGCCAGCAGCCCCGATGGAGGGAGAATATCAGATACGCAGTATTTT. Amino acid sequence: CASSPDGGRISDTQYF.

The chain links TRBV5-8 to TRBJ1-5; 8 bases match TRBD1. V was pared by 0 bases and J by 4 bases, with 9 bases of the junction left unmatched. Looked up from germline, CDR1 is SGHTS and CDR2 is YDEGEE. This CDR3 region has 17 residues. This CDR3 is CASSLDMDRAENQPQHF. DNA for the CDR3: TGTGCCAGCAGCTTGGACATGGACAGGGCAGAAAATCAGCCCCAGCATTTT.

V usage is TRBV6-1 and J usage is TRBJ1-5; the D gene is possibly TRBD1 (5 bases). The CDR3 totals 15 residues. Germline V gives CDR1 MNHNS, CDR2 SASEGT. Trimming took off 3 bases at V and 3 bases at J, with 12 bases between the two ends. The chain's CDR3 is CASSESGGYNQPQHF. The CDR3 nucleotides read TGTGCCAGCAGTGAGTCCGGGGGGTACAATCAGCCCCAGCATTTT.

This chain connects TRBV2 to TRBJ1-5; TRBD1 is a possible D gene (6 bases). V shed 3 bases and J shed 4 bases, with 13 bases lying between them. The CDR3 has 15 amino acids. Germline values: CDR1 SNHLY, CDR2 FYNNEI. As DNA, the CDR3 is TGTGCCAGCAGTGATACAGGGTTCGGGAATCAGCCCCAGCATTTT. Translating it yields CASSDTGFGNQPQHF.

V usage is TRBV6-1 and J usage is TRBJ1-5; D is perhaps TRBD1 (5 bases). Germline V lookup: CDR1 MNHNS, CDR2 SASEGT. This CDR3 region has 13 residues. Trimming left V 7 bases short and J 2 bases short, with 9 bases between. The CDR3 DNA reads as TGTGCCAGCACTCGACAGCGCAATCAGCCCCAGCATTTT. It translates to CASTRQRNQPQHF.